This T cell receptor beta chain comes out of a study of T cell responses to AZD1222 COVID-19 vaccine. There are 16 residues in the CDR3. Germline-derived CDR1 and CDR2 are SGHAT and FQNNGV. With 4 bases clipped from V and 5 bases from J, the junction kept 5 bases outside the gene matches. Details on this clone: The antigen remains unidentified.

Some clones are missing from TCRdb's copy, which holds only in-frame ones; the method was immunoSEQ multiplex PCR. The repertoire holds about 170,000 clones, with approximately 92% as singletons. Points from the study as a whole: Mapped onto spike, vaccine-associated CD4 TCRs spanned it and were dominant at 160-218 and 743-854.

V usage is TRBV11-2 and J usage is TRBJ2-5; 15 nucleotides match TRBD2. The receptor comes from an adult in good health. Material: peripheral blood, obtained on day 0 of AZD1222 vaccination. The CDR3 loop is CASSSGLAGGRETQYF. CDR3 nucleotide sequence: TGTGCCAGCAGCTCTGGACTAGCGGGAGGGAGGGAGACCCAGTACTTC. The whole variable domain, remainder taken from reference TRBV11-2 and TRBJ2-5, is EAGVAQSPRYKIIEKRQSVAFWCNPISGHATLYWYQQILGQGPKLLIQFQNNGVVDDSQLPKDRFSAERLKGVDSTLKIQPAKLEDSAVYLCASSSGLAGGRETQYFGPGTRLLVL.